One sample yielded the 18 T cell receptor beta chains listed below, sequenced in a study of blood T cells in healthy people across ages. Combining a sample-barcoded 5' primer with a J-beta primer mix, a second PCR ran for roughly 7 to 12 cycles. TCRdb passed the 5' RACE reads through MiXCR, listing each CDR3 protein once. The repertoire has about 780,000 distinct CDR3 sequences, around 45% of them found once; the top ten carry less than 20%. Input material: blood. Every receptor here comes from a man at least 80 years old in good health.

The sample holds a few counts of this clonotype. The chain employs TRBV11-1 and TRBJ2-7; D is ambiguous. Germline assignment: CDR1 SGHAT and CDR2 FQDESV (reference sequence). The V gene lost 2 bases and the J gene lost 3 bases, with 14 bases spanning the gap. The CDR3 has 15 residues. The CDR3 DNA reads TGTGCCAGCAGCTTAACTTTAGGAGCTAACTACGAGCAGTACTTC. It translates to CASSLTLGANYEQYF. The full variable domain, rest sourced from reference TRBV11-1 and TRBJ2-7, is EAEVAQSPRYKITEKSQAVAFWCDPISGHATLYWYRQILGQGPELLVQFQDESVVDDSQLPKDRFSAERLKGVDSTLKIQPAELGDSAMYLCASSLTLGANYEQYFGPGTRLTVT.

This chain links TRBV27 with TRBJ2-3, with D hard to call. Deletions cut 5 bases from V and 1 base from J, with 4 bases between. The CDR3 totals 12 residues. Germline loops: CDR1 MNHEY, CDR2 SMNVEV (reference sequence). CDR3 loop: CASSKRTDTQYF. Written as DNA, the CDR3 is TGTGCCAGCAGTAAACGCACAGATACGCAGTATTTT.

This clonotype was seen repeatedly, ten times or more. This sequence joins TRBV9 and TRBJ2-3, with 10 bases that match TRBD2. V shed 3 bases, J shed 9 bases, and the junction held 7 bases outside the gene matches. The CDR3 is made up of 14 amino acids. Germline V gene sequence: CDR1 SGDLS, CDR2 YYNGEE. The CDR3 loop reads CASSGTLLAGTQYF. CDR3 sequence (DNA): TGTGCCAGCAGCGGGACTTTACTAGCGGGAACGCAGTATTTT.

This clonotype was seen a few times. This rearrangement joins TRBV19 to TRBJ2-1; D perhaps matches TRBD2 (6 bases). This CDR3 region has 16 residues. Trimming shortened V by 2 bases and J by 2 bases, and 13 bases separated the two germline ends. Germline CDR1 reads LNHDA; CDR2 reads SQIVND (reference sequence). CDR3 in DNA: TGTGCCAGTAGTATATTTTGGGAGGCCCCCTACAATGAGCAGTTCTTC. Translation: CASSIFWEAPYNEQFF. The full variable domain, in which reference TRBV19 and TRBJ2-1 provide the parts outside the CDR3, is DGGITQSPKYLFRKEGQNVTLSCEQNLNHDAMYWYRQDPGQGLRLIYYSQIVNDFQKGDIAEGYSVSREKKESFPLTVTSAQKNPTAFYLCASSIFWEAPYNEQFFGPGTRLTVL.

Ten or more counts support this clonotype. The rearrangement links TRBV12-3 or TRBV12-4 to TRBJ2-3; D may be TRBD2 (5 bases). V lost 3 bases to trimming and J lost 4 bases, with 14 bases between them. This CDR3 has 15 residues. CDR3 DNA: TGTGCCAGCAGTTTCCTAGCACCCCAGGCAGATACGCAGTATTTT. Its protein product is CASSFLAPQADTQYF.

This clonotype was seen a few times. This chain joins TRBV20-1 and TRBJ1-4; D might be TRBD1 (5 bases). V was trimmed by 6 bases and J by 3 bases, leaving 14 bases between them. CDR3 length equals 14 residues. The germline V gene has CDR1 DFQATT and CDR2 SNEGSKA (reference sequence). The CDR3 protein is CSAVPGASNEKLFF. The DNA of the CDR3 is TGCAGTGCCGTTCCCGGGGCTTCTAATGAAAAACTGTTTTTT.

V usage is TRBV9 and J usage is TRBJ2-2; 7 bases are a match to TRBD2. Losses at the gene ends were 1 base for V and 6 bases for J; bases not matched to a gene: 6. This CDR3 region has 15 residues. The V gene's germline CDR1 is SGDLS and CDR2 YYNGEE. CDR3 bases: TGTGCCAGCAGCGTAACCGCCACTAGCGCCGGGGAGCTGTTTTTT. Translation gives CASSVTATSAGELFF. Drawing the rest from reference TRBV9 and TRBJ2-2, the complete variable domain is DSGVTQTPKHLITATGQRVTLRCSPRSGDLSVYWYQQSLDQGLQFLIQYYNGEERAKGNILERFSAQQFPDLHSELNLSSLELGDSALYFCASSVTATSAGELFFGEGSRLTVL.

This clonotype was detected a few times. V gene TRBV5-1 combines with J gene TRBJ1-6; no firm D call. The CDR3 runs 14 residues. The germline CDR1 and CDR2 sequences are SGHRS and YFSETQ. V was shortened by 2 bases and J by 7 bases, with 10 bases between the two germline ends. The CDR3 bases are TGCGCCAGCAGCTTCATCGCTGAAAATTCACCCCTCCACTTT. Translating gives CASSFIAENSPLHF. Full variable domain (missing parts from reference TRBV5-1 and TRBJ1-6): KAGVTQTPRYLIKTRGQQVTLSCSPISGHRSVSWYQQTPGQGLQFLFEYFSETQRNKGNFPGRFSGRQFSNSRSEMNVSTLELGDSALYLCASSFIAENSPLHFGNGTRLTVT.

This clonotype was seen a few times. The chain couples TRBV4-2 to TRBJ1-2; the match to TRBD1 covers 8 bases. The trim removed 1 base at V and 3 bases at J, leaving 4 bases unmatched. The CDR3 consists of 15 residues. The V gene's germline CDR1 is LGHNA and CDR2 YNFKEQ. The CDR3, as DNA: TGTGCCAGCAGCCAAGGGCCAGGGGGCCACTATGGCTACACCTTC. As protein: CASSQGPGGHYGYTF.

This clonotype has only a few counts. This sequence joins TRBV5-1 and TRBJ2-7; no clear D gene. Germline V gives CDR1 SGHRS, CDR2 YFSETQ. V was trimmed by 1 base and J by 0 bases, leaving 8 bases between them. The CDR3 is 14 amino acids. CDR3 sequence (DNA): TGCGCCAGCAGCTTGCCGACGGGCTCCTACGAGCAGTACTTC. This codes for CASSLPTGSYEQYF. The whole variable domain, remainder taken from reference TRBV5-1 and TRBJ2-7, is KAGVTQTPRYLIKTRGQQVTLSCSPISGHRSVSWYQQTPGQGLQFLFEYFSETQRNKGNFPGRFSGRQFSNSRSEMNVSTLELGDSALYLCASSLPTGSYEQYFGPGTRLTVT.

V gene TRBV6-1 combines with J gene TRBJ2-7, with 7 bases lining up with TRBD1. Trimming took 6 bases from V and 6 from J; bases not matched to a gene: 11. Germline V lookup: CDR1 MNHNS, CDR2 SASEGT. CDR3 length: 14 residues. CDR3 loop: CASRSQDRFSEQYF. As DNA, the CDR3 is TGTGCCAGCAGGTCCCAGGACAGGTTTTCCGAGCAGTACTTC.

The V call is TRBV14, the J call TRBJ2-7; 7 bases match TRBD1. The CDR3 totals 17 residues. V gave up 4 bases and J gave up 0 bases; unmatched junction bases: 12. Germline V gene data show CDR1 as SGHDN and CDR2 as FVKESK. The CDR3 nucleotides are TGTGCCAGCAGCCGACCGGGGACAGAACAATTCTCCTACGAGCAGTACTTC. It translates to CASSRPGTEQFSYEQYF.

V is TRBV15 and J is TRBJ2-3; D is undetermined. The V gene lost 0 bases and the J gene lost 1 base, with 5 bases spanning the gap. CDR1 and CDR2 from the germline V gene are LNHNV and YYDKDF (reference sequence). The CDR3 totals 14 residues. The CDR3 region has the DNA TGTGCCACCAGCAGAGACGCCTGCACAGATACGCAGTATTTT. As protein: CATSRDACTDTQYF.

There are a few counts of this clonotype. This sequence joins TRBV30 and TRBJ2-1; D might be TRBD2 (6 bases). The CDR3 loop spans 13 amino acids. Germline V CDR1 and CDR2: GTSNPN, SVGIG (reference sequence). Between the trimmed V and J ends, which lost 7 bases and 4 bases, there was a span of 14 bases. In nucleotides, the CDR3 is TGTGCCTCTTTAGCGGATATGTACAATGAGCAGTTCTTC. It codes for CASLADMYNEQFF.

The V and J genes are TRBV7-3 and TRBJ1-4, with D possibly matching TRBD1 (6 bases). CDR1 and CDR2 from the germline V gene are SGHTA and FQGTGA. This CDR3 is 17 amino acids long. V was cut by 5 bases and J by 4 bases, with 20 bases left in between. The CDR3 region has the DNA TGTGCCAGCAGCCCTCGCGGTCAGGGGAACTATAATGAAAAACTGTTTTTT. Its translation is CASSPRGQGNYNEKLFF.

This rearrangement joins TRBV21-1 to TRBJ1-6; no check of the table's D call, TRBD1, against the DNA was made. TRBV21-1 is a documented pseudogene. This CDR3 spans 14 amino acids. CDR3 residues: CASRSATANSPLHF. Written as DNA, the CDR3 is TGTGCCAGCAGATCTGCGACAGCTAATTCACCCCTCCACTTT.

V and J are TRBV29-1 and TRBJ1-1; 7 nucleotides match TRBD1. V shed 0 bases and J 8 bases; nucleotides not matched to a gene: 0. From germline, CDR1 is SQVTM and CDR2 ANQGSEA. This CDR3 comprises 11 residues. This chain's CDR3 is CSVEDRGEAFF. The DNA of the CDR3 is TGCAGCGTTGAAGACAGGGGGGAAGCTTTCTTT.

The CDR3 coding sequence is TGTGCCAGTGTGGGACTAGCTTACAATGAGCAGTTCTTC. Its protein product is CASVGLAYNEQFF. The rearrangement links TRBV7-9 to TRBJ2-1, with 9 bases identical to TRBD2. Trimming cost V 9 bases and J 4 bases; bases outside gene matches: 4. Germline values: CDR1 SEHNR, CDR2 FQNEAQ (reference sequence). CDR3 size: 13 residues.